The 20 T cell receptor beta chains below all came from one sample that was sequenced in a study of T cells in Graves' hyperthyroidism and ophthalmopathy. There were TCR beta CDR3 regions amplified from RNA transcripts. The HTBI set primed first-round TCR CDR3 RT-PCR. TCRdb re-derived calls from the multiplex PCR reads in MiXCR, one entry per CDR3 protein. The table has some 200,000 distinct CDR3 sequences, 15% to 20% seen once. The sequenced sample consisted of blood. Receptors originate from a man aged 50 to 60 with Graves' hyperthyroidism.

A few counts support this clonotype. The gene calls are TRBV14 and TRBJ2-1; 16 bases map to TRBD2. Per the germline V gene, CDR1 is SGHDN and CDR2 is FVKESK. After removal of 6 bases from V and 2 bases from J, the junction contained 10 bases not matched to a gene. This CDR3 has 19 amino acids. In nucleotides, the CDR3 is TGTGCCAGCAGACAAACCGGGACTAGCGGGAGGGAAACCTACAATGAGCAGTTCTTC. Translation: CASRQTGTSGRETYNEQFF.

This clonotype was observed many times. The CDR3: CASSEQGVENEQFF. In DNA, the CDR3 is TGTGCCAGCAGCGAACAGGGTGTCGAGAATGAGCAGTTCTTC. The chain carries TRBV7-2 and TRBJ2-1; tentatively, D is TRBD1 (6 bases). The CDR3 has 14 residues. Trimming cost V 5 bases and J 7 bases, with 15 bases left between them. Germline CDR1 SGHTA, CDR2 FQGNSA.

The chain recombines TRBV6-1 with TRBJ2-7, with D hard to call. The V and J ends lost 4 bases and 6 bases respectively, with 4 bases between them. This CDR3 comprises 10 residues. CDR1 and CDR2 from the germline V gene are MNHNS and SASEGT. CDR3 in DNA: TGTGCCAGCAGTGGGCTCGAGCAGTACTTC. Its protein is CASSGLEQYF.

This clonotype was counted at least ten times. The gene calls are TRBV20-1 and TRBJ2-3, with 9 bases that match TRBD2. This CDR3 region has 13 residues. The germline V gene has CDR1 DFQATT and CDR2 SNEGSKA (reference sequence). V shed 2 bases, J shed 4 bases, and the junction held 1 base outside the gene matches. The CDR3 region has the DNA TGCAGTGCTAGACTAGCGGGGCCAGATACGCAGTATTTT. Its protein is CSARLAGPDTQYF.

In its sample, this clonotype was seen many times. The rearrangement joins TRBV28 to TRBJ2-3, with D uncertain. Per the germline V gene, CDR1 is MDHEN and CDR2 is SYDVKM. Trimming took off 5 bases at V and 3 bases at J, with 9 bases between the two ends. The CDR3 is 13 residues long. CDR3: CASSADQTDTQYF. Written as DNA, the CDR3 is TGTGCCAGCAGTGCCGATCAGACAGATACGCAGTATTTT. Full variable domain (missing parts from reference TRBV28 and TRBJ2-3): DVKVTQSSRYLVKRTGEKVFLECVQDMDHENMFWYRQDPGLGLRLIYFSYDVKMKEKGDIPEGYSVSREKKERFSLILESASTNQTSMYLCASSADQTDTQYFGPGTRLTVL.

This clonotype was counted between two and nine times. The J gene is TRBJ2-1, the V gene TRBV6-1, with D possibly matching TRBD1 (6 bases). CDR3 length: 15 amino acids. Trimming shortened V by 6 bases and J by 0 bases, and 12 bases separated the two germline ends. Germline lookup yields CDR1 MNHNS and CDR2 SASEGT. The CDR3 reads CASSKGQSSYNEQFF. The CDR3 region has the DNA TGTGCCAGCAGCAAAGGACAGAGCTCCTACAATGAGCAGTTCTTC.

This clonotype was observed many times. The gene calls are TRBV2 and TRBJ2-7; D possibly corresponds to TRBD2 (6 bases). This CDR3 comprises 12 residues. V lost 7 bases, J lost 2 bases, and 9 bases lay in between. Germline V lookup: CDR1 SNHLY, CDR2 FYNNEI. The CDR3 DNA is TGTGCCAGCAATGCGGGACCCTACGAGCAGTACTTC. Translating it yields CASNAGPYEQYF. Full variable domain (remainder filled in from reference TRBV2 and TRBJ2-7): EPEVTQTPSHQVTQMGQEVILRCVPISNHLYFYWYRQILGQKVEFLVSFYNNEISEKSEIFDDQFSVERPDGSNFTLKIRSTKLEDSAMYFCASNAGPYEQYFGPGTRLTVT.

The V gene is TRBV7-9, the J gene TRBJ2-3; the D call may be TRBD1 or TRBD2 (5 bases each). V lost 3 bases and J lost 5, with 12 bases in between. Germline CDR1 is SEHNR and CDR2 is FQNEAQ (reference sequence). This CDR3 is 14 amino acids long. The CDR3 spells CASSFSGAGDTQYF. The CDR3 coding sequence is TGTGCCAGCAGCTTTAGTGGGGCGGGAGATACGCAGTATTTT.

This clonotype has only one observation. This chain joins TRBV5-1 and TRBJ1-5; D ambiguous. Germline assignment: CDR1 SGHRS and CDR2 YFSETQ. The CDR3 sequence is 15 residues long. V lost 1 base to trimming and J lost 0 bases, with 8 bases between them. CDR3: CASSLQGNSNQPQHF. The CDR3 DNA is TGCGCCAGCAGCTTGCAAGGGAATAGCAATCAGCCCCAGCATTTT.

This clonotype was recorded many times. This chain uses TRBV27 with TRBJ2-7; TRBD2 matches at 8 bases. Germline trimming cut 8 bases from V and 2 bases from J; bases unmatched to any gene: 11. The CDR3 has 15 amino acids. Germline CDR1 MNHEY, CDR2 SMNVEV (reference sequence). As DNA, the CDR3 is TGTGCCAGCCGGGTCGCGGGACTAGGCGCCTACGAGCAGTACTTC. Translation gives CASRVAGLGAYEQYF.

The sample holds many counts of this clonotype. The CDR3 here is CASSLVFGTEAFF. DNA for the CDR3: TGTGCCAGCAGCTTAGTTTTTGGGACTGAAGCTTTCTTT. V gene TRBV11-2 combines with J gene TRBJ1-1; no clear D gene. V was cut by 1 base and J by 5 bases, with 8 bases left in between. The length of the CDR3 is 13 residues. Germline V lookup: CDR1 SGHAT, CDR2 FQNNGV.

This clonotype was detected ten times or more. The chain combines TRBV12-3 or TRBV12-4 with TRBJ2-1; 7 nucleotides agree with TRBD2. CDR3 length: 15 amino acids. The V segment lost 3 bases and the J segment 7 bases; nucleotides outside the gene matches: 9. Written as DNA, the CDR3 is TGTGCCAGCAGTTTCGTGGCGGGAGCAAGGAATGAGCAGTTCTTC. Its protein is CASSFVAGARNEQFF.

This clonotype was picked up many times. V and J are TRBV12-3 or TRBV12-4 and TRBJ2-6; 9 bases are shared with TRBD2. The CDR3 spans 19 residues. V lost 4 bases to trimming and J lost 2 bases; unmatched junction nucleotides: 12. CDR3 DNA: TGTGCCAGCAGTTGGCCGAGGAGGCTAGCGGGAACTGGGGCCAACGTCCTGACTTTC. Amino acids: CASSWPRRLAGTGANVLTF.

This clonotype was seen at least ten times. The V and J genes are TRBV7-2 and TRBJ2-5; 7 bases align to TRBD2. V lost 4 bases and J lost 4; bases outside the gene matches: 6. CDR3 length: 14 residues. Germline loops: CDR1 SGHTA, CDR2 FQGNSA. CDR3 protein: CASSSGLVRETQYF. The CDR3 DNA follows: TGTGCCAGCAGCTCTGGACTAGTAAGAGAGACCCAGTACTTC. Using reference TRBV7-2 and TRBJ2-5 for the parts outside the CDR3, the full variable domain is GAGVSQSPSNKVTEKGKDVELRCDPISGHTALYWYRQSLGQGLEFLIYFQGNSAPDKSGLPSDRFSAERTGGSVSTLTIQRTQQEDSAVYLCASSSGLVRETQYFGPGTRLLVL.

This clonotype was seen a few times. The chain links TRBV9 to TRBJ2-7, with D possibly being TRBD2 (5 bases). V was pared by 3 bases and J by 0 bases, with 10 bases between. Germline CDR1 and CDR2: SGDLS and YYNGEE. This CDR3 is built from 14 residues. The CDR3 region is CASSADGNSYEQYF. CDR3 bases: TGTGCCAGCAGCGCTGACGGGAACTCCTACGAGCAGTACTTC.

The table lists this clonotype with many counts. The gene calls are TRBV7-9 and TRBJ2-7; tentative D call: TRBD2 (6 bases). This CDR3 is 15 amino acids long. Germline V CDR1 and CDR2: SEHNR, FQNEAQ (reference sequence). V gave up 6 bases and J gave up 0 bases, with 15 bases separating them. The CDR3 DNA follows: TGTGCCAGCAGGGCCGGGACTTCCCGCTCCTACGAGCAGTACTTC. It codes for CASRAGTSRSYEQYF.

This clonotype was counted ten times or more. The rearrangement joins TRBV20-1 to TRBJ2-3, with 14 bases matching TRBD2. Germline-derived CDR1 and CDR2 are DFQATT and SNEGSKA (reference sequence). The CDR3 contains 14 residues. The V and J ends lost 7 bases and 6 bases, in that order; junction bases with no gene match: 6. The CDR3 reads CSGGLAGDGDTQYF. CDR3 bases: TGCAGTGGGGGACTAGCGGGAGATGGGGATACGCAGTATTTT.

The CDR3 DNA reads as TGTGCCAGCAGCTTAAATCCCAGGGGGCCTGTGCGGGGCTACACCTTC. This encodes CASSLNPRGPVRGYTF. The chain employs TRBV7-2 and TRBJ1-2, with TRBD1 matching 8 bases. The CDR3 spans 16 residues. Germline V gives CDR1 SGHTA, CDR2 FQGNSA. V lost 2 bases and J lost 8; bases outside the gene matches: 13. Full variable domain (outside the CDR3, taken from reference TRBV7-2 and TRBJ1-2): GAGVSQSPSNKVTEKGKDVELRCDPISGHTALYWYRQSLGQGLEFLIYFQGNSAPDKSGLPSDRFSAERTGGSVSTLTIQRTQQEDSAVYLCASSLNPRGPVRGYTFGSGTRLTVV.

This clonotype was detected ten times or more. The chain recombines TRBV6-1 with TRBJ1-1; D is unclear. The CDR3 is 14 residues long. Trimming shortened V by 6 bases and J by 4 bases, and 15 bases separated the two germline ends. Germline loops: CDR1 MNHNS, CDR2 SASEGT. CDR3 amino acids: CASSTDRLRTEAFF. CDR3 nucleotides: TGTGCCAGCAGCACCGATCGGTTGCGCACTGAAGCTTTCTTT.

In its sample, this clonotype was seen many times. This chain links TRBV29-1 with TRBJ2-1, with D hard to call. The germline V gene encodes CDR1 SQVTM and CDR2 ANQGSEA. V shed 7 bases and J shed 3 bases, with 13 bases lying between them. CDR3 length: 13 amino acids. CDR3 nucleotides: TGCAGCGAGCATAGGTCCGACTACAATGAGCAGTTCTTC. It codes for CSEHRSDYNEQFF.